At least ten counts were recorded for the clone carrying this T cell receptor beta chain. RNA transcripts were the template for amplifying TCR beta CDR3 regions. An initial round of RT-PCR targeting the TCR CDR3 relied on the HTBI primer set. TCRdb re-analysed the multiplex PCR reads in MiXCR, keeping a single row per CDR3 protein. This sample carries 300,000 to 450,000 distinct CDR3 sequences, approximately 13% of them seen once, and the ten largest clones take 9.2%. V was trimmed by 4 bases and J by 2 bases, leaving 13 bases between them. The germline CDR1 and CDR2 sequences are SGHKS and YYEKEE (reference sequence). The CDR3 length is 14 residues. Hyperthyroidism patients were newly diagnosed, had disease duration under 2 months, and were aged 18 to 65 years. Reasons for excluding patients were uncontrolled infection, other autoimmune disease, pregnancy or lactation. Together with thyroid ultrasound, orbital computed tomography, serum thyroxine and TRAb, clinical symptoms were used for diagnoses.

This sample was taken from a study of T cells in Graves' hyperthyroidism and ophthalmopathy. Study background: The blood sample was taken at first diagnosis, before treatment began.

The gene calls are TRBV5-5 and TRBJ2-7; no clear D. The sample comprised blood. The clonotype originates from a woman aged 18-35 years with Graves' hyperthyroidism. CDR3 region: CASSMETNTYEQYF. The CDR3 bases are TGTGCCAGCAGCATGGAGACAAATACCTACGAGCAGTACTTC.